This T cell receptor (beta chain) was retrieved from a study of spatial heterogeneity in lung cancer. Study-level background: Taken at a median of about 2 years after resection, follow-up PBMC samples underwent sequencing when available.

In this sample, this clonotype turned up many times. Its specificity is unknown. General study points: At tumor resection, ubiquitous expanded TCRs were detected in blood more often than later.

The time point is: blood at routine non-recurrence follow-up after resection. The authors sequenced whole RNA from tumor, nontumor lung or frozen PBMC without sorting. Trimming left V 1 base short and J 4 bases short, with 8 bases between. Germline assignment: CDR1 LGHNA and CDR2 YNFKEQ. CDR3 length: 14 residues. TCRdb ran MiXCR on the 5' RACE reads and lists one entry per CDR3 protein. The sample carries more than 95,000 distinct CDR3 sequences, over 9% recorded once. This receptor was obtained from a male donor with early-stage non-small cell lung cancer. The rearrangement links TRBV4-2 to TRBJ2-1, with D possibly called TRBD1 or TRBD2 (5 bases each). The sample here was PBMCs, taken at follow-up. The CDR3 sequence is CASSQGGLYNEQFF. CDR3 in DNA: TGTGCCAGCAGCCAAGGGGGGTTATACAATGAGCAGTTCTTC.